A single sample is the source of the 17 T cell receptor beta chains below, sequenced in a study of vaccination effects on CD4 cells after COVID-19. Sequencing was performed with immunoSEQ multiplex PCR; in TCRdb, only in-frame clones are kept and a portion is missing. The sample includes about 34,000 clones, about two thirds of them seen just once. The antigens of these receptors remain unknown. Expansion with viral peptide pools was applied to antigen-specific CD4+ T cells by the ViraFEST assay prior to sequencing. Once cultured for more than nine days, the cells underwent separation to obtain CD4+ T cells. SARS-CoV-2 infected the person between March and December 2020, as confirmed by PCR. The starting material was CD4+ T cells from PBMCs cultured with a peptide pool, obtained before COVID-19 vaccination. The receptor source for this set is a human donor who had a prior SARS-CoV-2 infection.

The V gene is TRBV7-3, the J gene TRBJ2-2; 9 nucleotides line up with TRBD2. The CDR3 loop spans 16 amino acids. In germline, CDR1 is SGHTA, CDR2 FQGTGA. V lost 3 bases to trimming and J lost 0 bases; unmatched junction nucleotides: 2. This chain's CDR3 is CASSLRGGANTGELFF. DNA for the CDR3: TGTGCCAGCAGCTTGCGGGGGGGAGCGAACACCGGGGAGCTGTTTTTT.

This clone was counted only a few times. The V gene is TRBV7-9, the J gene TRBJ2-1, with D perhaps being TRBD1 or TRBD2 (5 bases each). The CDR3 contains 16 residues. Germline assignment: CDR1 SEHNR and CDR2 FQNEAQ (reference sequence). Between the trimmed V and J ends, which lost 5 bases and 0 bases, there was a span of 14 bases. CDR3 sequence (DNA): TGTGCCAGCAGCCCGACGGGGCCCAGCTCCTACAATGAGCAGTTCTTC. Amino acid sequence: CASSPTGPSSYNEQFF.

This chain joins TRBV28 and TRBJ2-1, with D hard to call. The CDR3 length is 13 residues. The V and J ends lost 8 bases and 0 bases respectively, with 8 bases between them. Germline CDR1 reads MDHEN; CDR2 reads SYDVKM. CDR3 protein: CASGISSYNEQFF. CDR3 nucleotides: TGTGCCAGCGGCATAAGCTCCTACAATGAGCAGTTCTTC.

CDR3 amino acids: CASNIQGNEKLFF. CDR3 nucleotides: TGTGCCAGCAACATACAGGGGAATGAAAAACTGTTTTTT. The chain couples TRBV2 to TRBJ1-4, with 7 positions matching TRBD1. This CDR3 is 13 amino acids long. Germline V gene lookup returns CDR1 SNHLY and CDR2 FYNNEI. J was trimmed by 5 bases and V by 7 bases; bases with no gene match: 4.

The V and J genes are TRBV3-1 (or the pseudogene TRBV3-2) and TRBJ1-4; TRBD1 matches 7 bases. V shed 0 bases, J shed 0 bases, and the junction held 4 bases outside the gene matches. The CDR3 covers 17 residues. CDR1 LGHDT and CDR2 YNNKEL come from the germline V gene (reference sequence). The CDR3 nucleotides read TGTGCCAGCAGCCAAGATTGGCAGGGGGCAACTAATGAAAAACTGTTTTTT. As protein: CASSQDWQGATNEKLFF.

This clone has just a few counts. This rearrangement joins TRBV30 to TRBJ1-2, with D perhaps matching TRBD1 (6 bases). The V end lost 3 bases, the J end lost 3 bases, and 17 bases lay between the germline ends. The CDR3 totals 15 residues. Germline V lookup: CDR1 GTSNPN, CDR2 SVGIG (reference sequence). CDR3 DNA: TGTGCCTGGAGGTTCAGGGGTAGGGCGGACTATGGCTACACCTTC. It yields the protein CAWRFRGRADYGYTF.

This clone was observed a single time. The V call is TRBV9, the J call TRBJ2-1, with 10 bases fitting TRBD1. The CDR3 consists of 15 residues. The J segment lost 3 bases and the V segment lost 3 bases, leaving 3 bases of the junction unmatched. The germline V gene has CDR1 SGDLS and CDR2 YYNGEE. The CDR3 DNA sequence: TGTGCCAGCAGCGCAGACAGGGGGCTCTACAATGAGCAGTTCTTC. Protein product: CASSADRGLYNEQFF.

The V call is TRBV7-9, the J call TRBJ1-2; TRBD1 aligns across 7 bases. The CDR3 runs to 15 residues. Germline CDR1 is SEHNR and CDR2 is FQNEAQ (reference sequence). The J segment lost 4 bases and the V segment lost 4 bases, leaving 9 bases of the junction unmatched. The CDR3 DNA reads TGTGCCAGCAGCTACCGACAGGGAGATATCTATGGCTACACCTTC. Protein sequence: CASSYRQGDIYGYTF.

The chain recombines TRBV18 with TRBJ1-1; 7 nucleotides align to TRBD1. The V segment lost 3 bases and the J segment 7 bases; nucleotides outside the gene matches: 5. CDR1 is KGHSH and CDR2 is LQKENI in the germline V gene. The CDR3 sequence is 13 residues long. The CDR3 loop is CASSPTGSSEAFF. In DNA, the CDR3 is TGTGCCAGCTCACCGACAGGGAGTAGTGAAGCTTTCTTT.

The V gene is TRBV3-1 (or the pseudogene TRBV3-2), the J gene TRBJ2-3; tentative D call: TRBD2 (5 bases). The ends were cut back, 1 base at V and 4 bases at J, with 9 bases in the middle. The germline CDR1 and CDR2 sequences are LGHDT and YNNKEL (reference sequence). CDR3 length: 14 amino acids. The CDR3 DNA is TGTGCCAGCAGCCAAGTGCTAGCAGCAGATACGCAGTATTTT. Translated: CASSQVLAADTQYF.

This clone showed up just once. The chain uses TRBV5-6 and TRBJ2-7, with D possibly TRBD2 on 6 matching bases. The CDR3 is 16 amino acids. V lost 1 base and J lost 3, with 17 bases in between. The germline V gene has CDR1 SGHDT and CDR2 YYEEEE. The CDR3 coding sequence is TGTGCCAGCAGCTTGAAAACGGGGGTTTTTGGCTACGAGCAGTACTTC. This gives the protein CASSLKTGVFGYEQYF. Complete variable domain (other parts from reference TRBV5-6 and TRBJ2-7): DAGVTQSPTHLIKTRGQQVTLRCSPKSGHDTVSWYQQALGQGPQFIFQYYEEEERQRGNFPDRFSGHQFPNYSSELNVNALLLGDSALYLCASSLKTGVFGYEQYFGPGTRLTVT.

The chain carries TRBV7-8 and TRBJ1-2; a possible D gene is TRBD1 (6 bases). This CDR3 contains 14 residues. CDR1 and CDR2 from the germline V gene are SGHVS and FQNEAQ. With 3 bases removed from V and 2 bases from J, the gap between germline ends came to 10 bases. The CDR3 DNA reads TGTGCCAGCAGCTTCTTGGACAGAAACTATGGCTACACCTTC. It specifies CASSFLDRNYGYTF.

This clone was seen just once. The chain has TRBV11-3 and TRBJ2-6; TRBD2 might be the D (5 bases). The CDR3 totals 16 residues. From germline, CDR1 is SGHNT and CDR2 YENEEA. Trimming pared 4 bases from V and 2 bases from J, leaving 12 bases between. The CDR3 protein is CASSSSWGAGANVLTF. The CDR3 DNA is TGTGCCAGCAGCTCGTCTTGGGGAGCTGGGGCCAACGTCCTGACTTTC.

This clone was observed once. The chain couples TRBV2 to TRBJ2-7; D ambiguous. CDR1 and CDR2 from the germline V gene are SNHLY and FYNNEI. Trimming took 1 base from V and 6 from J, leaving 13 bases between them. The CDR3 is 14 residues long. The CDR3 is CASSEVSLQSEQYF. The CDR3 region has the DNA TGTGCCAGCAGTGAAGTTTCGTTGCAGAGCGAGCAGTACTTC. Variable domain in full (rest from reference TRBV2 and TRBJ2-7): EPEVTQTPSHQVTQMGQEVILRCVPISNHLYFYWYRQILGQKVEFLVSFYNNEISEKSEIFDDQFSVERPDGSNFTLKIRSTKLEDSAMYFCASSEVSLQSEQYFGPGTRLTVT.

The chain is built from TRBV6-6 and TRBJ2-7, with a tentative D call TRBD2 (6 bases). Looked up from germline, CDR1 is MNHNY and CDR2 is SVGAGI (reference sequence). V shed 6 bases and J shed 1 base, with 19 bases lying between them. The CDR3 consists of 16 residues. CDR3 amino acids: CASRRGEGGGSYEQYF. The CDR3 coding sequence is TGTGCCAGCAGGAGGGGTGAGGGAGGCGGGTCCTACGAGCAGTACTTC.

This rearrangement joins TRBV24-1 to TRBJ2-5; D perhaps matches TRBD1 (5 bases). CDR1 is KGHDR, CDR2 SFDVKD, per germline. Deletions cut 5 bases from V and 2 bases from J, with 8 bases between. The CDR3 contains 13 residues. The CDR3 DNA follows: TGTGCCACCAGTGGGCAGGGACAAGAGACCCAGTACTTC. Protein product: CATSGQGQETQYF.

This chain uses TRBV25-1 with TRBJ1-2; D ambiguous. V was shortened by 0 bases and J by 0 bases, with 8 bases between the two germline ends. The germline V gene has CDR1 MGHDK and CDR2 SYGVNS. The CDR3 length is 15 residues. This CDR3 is CASSEYGRPNYGYTF. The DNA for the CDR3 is TGTGCCAGCAGTGAATACGGCAGGCCTAACTATGGCTACACCTTC.